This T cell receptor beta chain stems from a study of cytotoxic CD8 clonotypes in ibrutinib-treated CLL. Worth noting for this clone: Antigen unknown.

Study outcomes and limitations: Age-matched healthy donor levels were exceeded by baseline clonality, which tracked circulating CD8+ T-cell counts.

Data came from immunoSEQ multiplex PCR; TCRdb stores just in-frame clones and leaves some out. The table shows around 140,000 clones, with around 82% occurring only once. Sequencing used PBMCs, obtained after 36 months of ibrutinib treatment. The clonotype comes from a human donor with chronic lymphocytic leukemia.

The CDR3 DNA sequence: TGCGCCAGCAGCTTACGGGACCGATCGCCGAACACTGAAGCTTTCTTT. It encodes CASSLRDRSPNTEAFF. The V gene is TRBV5-1, the J gene TRBJ1-1, with a possible D match to TRBD1 (5 bases). CDR1 and CDR2 from the germline V gene are SGHRS and YFSETQ. V was clipped by 2 bases and J by 1 base, with 15 bases between them. The CDR3 consists of 16 residues.